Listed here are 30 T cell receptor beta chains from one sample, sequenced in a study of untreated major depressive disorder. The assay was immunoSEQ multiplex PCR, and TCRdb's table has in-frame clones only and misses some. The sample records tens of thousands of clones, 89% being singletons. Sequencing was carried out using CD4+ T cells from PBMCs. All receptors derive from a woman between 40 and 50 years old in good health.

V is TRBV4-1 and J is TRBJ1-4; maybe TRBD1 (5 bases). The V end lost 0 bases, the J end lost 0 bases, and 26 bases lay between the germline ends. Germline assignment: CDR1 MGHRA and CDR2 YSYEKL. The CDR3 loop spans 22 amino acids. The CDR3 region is CASSQDALQTGFNAATNEKLFF. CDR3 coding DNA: TGCGCCAGCAGCCAAGATGCCCTACAAACAGGTTTCAACGCCGCAACTAATGAAAAACTGTTTTTT.

CDR3 DNA: TGTGCCAGCAGACCGACAGCCGATAACTCCTACGAGCAGTACGTC. Protein product: CASRPTADNSYEQYV. J is TRBJ2-7 and V is TRBV5-6; D is possibly TRBD1 (5 bases). This CDR3 is 15 amino acids long. CDR1 and CDR2 (germline): SGHDT, YYEEEE. Trimming removed 5 bases at V and 0 bases at J, with 15 bases between.

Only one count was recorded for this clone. This CDR3 is CASADQGASYEQYF. In DNA, the CDR3 is TGCGCCAGCGCCGACCAGGGGGCTTCCTACGAGCAGTACTTC. The chain employs TRBV5-1 and TRBJ2-7, with 8 positions matching TRBD1. The CDR3 covers 14 residues. Per the germline V gene, CDR1 is SGHRS and CDR2 is YFSETQ. After removal of 7 bases from V and 1 base from J, the junction contained 7 bases not matched to a gene.

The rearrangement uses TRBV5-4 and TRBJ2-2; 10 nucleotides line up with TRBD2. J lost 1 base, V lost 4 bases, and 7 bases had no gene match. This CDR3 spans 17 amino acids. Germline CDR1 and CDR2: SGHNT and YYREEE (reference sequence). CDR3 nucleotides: TGTGCCAGCAGCATCACAGCGGGAGGGCGGAACACCGGGGAGCTGTTTTTT. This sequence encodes CASSITAGGRNTGELFF.

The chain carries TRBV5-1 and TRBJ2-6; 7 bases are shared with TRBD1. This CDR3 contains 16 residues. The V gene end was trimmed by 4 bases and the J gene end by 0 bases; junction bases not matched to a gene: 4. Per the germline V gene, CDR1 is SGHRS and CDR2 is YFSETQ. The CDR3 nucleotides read TGCGCCAGCAGCCCGGGACAGCCCTCTGGGGCCAACGTCCTGACTTTC. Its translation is CASSPGQPSGANVLTF.

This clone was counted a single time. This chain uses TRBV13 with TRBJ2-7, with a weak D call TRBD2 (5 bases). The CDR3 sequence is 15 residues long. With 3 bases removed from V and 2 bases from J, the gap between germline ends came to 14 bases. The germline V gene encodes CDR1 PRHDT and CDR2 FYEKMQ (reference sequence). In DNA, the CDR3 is TGTGCCAGCAGCTTGAGCGGAATACCACCCTACGAGCAGTACTTC. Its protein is CASSLSGIPPYEQYF.

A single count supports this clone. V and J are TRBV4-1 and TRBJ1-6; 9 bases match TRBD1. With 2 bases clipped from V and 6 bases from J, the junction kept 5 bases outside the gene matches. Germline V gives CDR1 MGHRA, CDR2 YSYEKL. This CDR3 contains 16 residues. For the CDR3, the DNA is TGCGCCAGCAGCCAATTGTGGACAGGGGCTAATTCACCCCTCCACTTT. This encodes CASSQLWTGANSPLHF.

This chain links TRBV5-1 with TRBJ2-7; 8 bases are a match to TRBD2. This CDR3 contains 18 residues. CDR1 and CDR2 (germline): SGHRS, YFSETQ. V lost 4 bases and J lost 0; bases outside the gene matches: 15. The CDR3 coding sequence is TGCGCCAGCAGCAACGAGCTTTTGTGGAGCGGGAGCTCCTACGAGCAGTACTTC. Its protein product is CASSNELLWSGSSYEQYF.

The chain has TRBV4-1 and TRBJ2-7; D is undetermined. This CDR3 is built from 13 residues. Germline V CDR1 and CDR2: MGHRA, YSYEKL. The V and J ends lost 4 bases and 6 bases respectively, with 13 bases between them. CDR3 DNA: TGCGCCAGCAGCCTGCAGGTATGGTCCGAGCAGTACGTC. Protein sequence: CASSLQVWSEQYV.

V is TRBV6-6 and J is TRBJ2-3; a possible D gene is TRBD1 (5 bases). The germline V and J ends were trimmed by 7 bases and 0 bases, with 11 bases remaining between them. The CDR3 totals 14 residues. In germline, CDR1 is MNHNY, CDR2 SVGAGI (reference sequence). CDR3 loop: CASNLRGSTDTQYF. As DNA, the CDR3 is TGTGCCAGCAACTTAAGGGGCAGCACAGATACGCAGTATTTT.

CDR3 sequence reads: CASRQHDSNQPQHF. CDR3 nucleotides: TGTGCCAGCCGGCAGCACGATAGCAATCAGCCCCAGCATTTT. This chain uses TRBV2 with TRBJ1-5; D call uncertain. Trimming stripped 8 bases from V and 0 bases from J, with 11 bases between. Germline CDR1 reads SNHLY; CDR2 reads FYNNEI. CDR3 length equals 14 residues.

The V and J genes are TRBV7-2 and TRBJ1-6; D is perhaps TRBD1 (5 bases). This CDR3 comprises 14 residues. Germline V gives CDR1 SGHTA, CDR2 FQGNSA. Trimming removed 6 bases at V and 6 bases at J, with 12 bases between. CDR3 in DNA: TGTGCCAGCAGTCGAAGGGACTCTAATTCACCCCTCCACTTT. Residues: CASSRRDSNSPLHF.

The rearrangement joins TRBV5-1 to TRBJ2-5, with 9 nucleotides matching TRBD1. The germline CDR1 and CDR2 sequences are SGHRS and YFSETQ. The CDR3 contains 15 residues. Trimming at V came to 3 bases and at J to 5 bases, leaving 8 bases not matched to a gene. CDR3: CASSSGTGSRETQYF. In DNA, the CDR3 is TGCGCCAGCAGCTCCGGGACAGGGTCCCGGGAGACCCAGTACTTC.

The CDR3 bases are TGTGCCAGTAGTATAGAGGCTAGCGGGAGGTATGAGACCCAGTACTTC. Translated: CASSIEASGRYETQYF. This chain joins TRBV19 and TRBJ2-5; 11 nucleotides match TRBD2. The V and J ends lost 0 bases and 5 bases, in that order; junction bases with no gene match: 5. Germline assignment: CDR1 LNHDA and CDR2 SQIVND (reference sequence). The CDR3 loop spans 16 amino acids.

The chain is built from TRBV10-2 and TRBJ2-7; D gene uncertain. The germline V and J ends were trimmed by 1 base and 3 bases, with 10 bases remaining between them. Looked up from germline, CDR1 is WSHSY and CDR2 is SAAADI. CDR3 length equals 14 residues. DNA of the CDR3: TGCGCCAGCAGTGAGTGGGCATTAAACTACGAGCAGTACTTC. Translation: CASSEWALNYEQYF.

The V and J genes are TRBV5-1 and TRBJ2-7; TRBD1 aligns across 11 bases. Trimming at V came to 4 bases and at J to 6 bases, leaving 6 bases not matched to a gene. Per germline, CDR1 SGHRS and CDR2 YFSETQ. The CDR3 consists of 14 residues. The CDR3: CASSKGTGGSEQYV. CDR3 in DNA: TGCGCCAGCAGCAAAGGGACAGGGGGTTCCGAGCAGTACGTC.

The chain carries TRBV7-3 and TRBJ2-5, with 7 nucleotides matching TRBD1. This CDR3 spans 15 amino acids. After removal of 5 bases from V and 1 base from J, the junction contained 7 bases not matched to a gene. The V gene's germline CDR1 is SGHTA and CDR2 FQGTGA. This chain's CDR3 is CASSVGDRAQETQYF. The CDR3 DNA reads TGTGCCAGCAGCGTGGGCGACAGGGCCCAAGAGACCCAGTACTTC.

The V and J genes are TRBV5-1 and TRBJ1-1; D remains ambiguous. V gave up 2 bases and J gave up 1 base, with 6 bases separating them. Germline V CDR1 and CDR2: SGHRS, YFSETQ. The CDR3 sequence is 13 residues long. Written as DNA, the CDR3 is TGCGCCAGCAGCTTAGTGACGAACACTGAAGCTTTCTTT. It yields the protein CASSLVTNTEAFF. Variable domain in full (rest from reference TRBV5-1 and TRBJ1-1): KAGVTQTPRYLIKTRGQQVTLSCSPISGHRSVSWYQQTPGQGLQFLFEYFSETQRNKGNFPGRFSGRQFSNSRSEMNVSTLELGDSALYLCASSLVTNTEAFFGQGTRLTVV.

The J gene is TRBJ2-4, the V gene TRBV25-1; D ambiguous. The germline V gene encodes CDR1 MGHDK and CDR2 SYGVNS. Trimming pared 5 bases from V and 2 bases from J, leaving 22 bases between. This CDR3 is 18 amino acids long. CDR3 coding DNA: TGTGCCAGCAGTCACGTCGGCTCCCAACATATTACCAAAAACATTCAGTACTTC. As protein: CASSHVGSQHITKNIQYF.

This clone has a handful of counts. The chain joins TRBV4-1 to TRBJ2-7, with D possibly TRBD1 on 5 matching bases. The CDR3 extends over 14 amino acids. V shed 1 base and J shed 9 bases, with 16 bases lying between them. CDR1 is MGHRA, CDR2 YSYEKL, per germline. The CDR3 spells CASSQGAQGRGQYF. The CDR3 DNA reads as TGCGCCAGCAGCCAAGGGGCCCAGGGTAGAGGGCAGTACTTC.

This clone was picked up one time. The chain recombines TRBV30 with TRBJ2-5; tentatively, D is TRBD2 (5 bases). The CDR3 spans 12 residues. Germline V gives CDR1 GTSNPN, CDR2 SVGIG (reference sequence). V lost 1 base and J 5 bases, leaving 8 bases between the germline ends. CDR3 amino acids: CAWSAGEETQYF. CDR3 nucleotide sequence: TGTGCCTGGAGTGCTGGGGAGGAGACCCAGTACTTC.

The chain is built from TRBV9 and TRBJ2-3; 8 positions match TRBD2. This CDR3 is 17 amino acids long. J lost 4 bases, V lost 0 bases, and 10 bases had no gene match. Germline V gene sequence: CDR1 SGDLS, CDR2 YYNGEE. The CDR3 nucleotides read TGTGCCAGCAGCGTAGAAGGAGCGGGAGCCCATCCAGATACGCAGTATTTT. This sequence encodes CASSVEGAGAHPDTQYF.

The CDR3 sequence: CASSLAGGEKLFF. The DNA for the CDR3 is TGTGCCAGCAGCTTAGCGGGAGGTGAAAAACTGTTTTTT. The chain carries TRBV7-2 and TRBJ1-4; D unclear. The CDR3 spans 13 residues. Germline assignment: CDR1 SGHTA and CDR2 FQGNSA. V was clipped by 0 bases and J by 7 bases, with 6 bases between them.

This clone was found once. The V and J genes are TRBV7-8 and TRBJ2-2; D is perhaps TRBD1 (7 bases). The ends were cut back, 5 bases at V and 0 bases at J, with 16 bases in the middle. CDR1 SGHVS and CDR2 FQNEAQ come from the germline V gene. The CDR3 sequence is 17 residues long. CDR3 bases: TGTGCCAGCAGCCAGGGGGGTGTTCTAGCGAACACCGGGGAGCTGTTTTTT. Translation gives CASSQGGVLANTGELFF.

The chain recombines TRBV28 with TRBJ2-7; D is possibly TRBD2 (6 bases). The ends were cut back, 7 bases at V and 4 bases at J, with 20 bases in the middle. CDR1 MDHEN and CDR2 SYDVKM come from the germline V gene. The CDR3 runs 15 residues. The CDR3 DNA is TGTGCCAGCACCTTAGTCCCTAGCGTTGAATACGAGCAGTACGTC. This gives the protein CASTLVPSVEYEQYV.

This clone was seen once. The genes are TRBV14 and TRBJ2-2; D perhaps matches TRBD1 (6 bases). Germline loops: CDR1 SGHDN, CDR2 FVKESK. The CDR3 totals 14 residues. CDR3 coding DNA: TGTGAAAACCCCCGGACAGCTAACACCGGGGAGCTGTTTTTT. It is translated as CENPRTANTGELFF.

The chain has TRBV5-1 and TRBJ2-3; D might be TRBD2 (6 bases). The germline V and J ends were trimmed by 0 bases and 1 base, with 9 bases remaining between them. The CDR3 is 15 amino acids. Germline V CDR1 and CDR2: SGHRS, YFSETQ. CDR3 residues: CASSLVADRTDTQYF. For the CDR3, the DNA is TGCGCCAGCAGCTTGGTAGCGGACCGCACAGATACGCAGTATTTT.

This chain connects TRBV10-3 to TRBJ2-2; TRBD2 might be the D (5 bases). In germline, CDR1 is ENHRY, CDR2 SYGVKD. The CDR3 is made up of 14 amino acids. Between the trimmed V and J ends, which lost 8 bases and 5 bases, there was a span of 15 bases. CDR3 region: CAIAARERTGELFF. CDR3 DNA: TGTGCCATCGCTGCCCGGGAAAGGACCGGGGAGCTGTTTTTT.

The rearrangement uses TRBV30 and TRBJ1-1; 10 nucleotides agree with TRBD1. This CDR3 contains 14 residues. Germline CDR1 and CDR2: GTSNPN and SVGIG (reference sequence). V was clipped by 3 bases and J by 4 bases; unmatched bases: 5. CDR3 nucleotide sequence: TGTGCCTGGAGACGACAGGGGGCGGTCACTGAAGCTTTCTTT. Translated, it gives CAWRRQGAVTEAFF.

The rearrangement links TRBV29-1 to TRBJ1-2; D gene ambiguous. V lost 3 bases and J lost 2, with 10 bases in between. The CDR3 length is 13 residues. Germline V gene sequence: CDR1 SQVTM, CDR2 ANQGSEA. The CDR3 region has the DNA TGCAGCGTTGAGGGTGGCGGCAACTATGGCTACACCTTC. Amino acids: CSVEGGGNYGYTF.